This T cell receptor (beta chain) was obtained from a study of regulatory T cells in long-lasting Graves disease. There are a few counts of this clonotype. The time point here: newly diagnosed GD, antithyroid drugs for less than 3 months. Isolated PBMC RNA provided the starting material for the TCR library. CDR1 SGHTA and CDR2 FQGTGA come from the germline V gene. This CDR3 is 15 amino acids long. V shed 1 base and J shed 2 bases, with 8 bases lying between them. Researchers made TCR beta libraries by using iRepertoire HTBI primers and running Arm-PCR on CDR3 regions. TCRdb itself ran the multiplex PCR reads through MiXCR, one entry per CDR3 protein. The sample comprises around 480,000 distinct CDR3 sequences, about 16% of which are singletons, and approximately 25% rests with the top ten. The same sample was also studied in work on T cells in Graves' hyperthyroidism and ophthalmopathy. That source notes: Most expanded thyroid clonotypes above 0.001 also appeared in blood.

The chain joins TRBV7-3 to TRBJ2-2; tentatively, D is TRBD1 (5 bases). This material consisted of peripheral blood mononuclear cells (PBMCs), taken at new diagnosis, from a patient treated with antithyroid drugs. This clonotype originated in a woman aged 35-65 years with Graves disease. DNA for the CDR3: TGTGCCAGCAGCTTAATACAGGATAACACCGGGGAGCTGTTTTTT. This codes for CASSLIQDNTGELFF.